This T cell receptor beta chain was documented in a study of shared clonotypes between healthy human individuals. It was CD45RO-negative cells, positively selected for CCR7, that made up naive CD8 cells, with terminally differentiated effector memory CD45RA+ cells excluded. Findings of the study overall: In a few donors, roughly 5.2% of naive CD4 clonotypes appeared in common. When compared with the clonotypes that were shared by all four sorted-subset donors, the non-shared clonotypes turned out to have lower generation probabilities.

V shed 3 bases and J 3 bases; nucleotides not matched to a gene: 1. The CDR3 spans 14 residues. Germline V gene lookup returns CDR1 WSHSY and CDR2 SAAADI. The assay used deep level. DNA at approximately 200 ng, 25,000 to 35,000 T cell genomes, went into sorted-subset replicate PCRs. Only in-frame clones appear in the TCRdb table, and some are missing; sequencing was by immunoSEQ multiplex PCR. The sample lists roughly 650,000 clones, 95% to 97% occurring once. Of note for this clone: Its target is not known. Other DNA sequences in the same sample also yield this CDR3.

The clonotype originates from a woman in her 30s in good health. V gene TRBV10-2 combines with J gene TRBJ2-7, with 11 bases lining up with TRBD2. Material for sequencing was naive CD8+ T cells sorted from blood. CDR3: CASSEGTSGYEQYF. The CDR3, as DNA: TGCGCCAGCAGTGAAGGGACTAGCGGCTACGAGCAGTACTTC.